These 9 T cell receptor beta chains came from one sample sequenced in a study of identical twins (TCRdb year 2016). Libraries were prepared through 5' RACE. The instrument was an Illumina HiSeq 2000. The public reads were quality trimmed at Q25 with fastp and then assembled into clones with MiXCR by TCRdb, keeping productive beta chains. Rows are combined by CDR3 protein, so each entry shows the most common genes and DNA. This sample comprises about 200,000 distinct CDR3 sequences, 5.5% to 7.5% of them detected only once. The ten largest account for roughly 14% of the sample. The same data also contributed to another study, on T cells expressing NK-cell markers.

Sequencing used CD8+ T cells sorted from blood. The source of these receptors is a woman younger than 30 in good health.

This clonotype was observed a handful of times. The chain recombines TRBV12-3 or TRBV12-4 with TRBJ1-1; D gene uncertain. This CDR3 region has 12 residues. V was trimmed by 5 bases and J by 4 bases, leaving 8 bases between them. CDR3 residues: CASSLTSTEAFF. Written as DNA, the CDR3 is TGTGCCAGCAGTCTCACATCCACTGAAGCTTTCTTT.

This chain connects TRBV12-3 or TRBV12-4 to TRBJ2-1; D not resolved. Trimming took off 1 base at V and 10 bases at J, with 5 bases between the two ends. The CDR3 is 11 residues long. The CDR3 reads CASSLVTEQFF. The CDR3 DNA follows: TGTGCCAGCAGTTTAGTTACAGAGCAGTTCTTC.

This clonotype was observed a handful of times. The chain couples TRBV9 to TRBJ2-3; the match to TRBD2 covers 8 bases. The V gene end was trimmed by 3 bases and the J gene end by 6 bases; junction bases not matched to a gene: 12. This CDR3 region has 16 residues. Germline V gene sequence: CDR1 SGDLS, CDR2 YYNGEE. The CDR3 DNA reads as TGTGCCAGCAGCGCCCGGGGGGGGGGCCGGTCCGATACGCAGTATTTT. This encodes CASSARGGGRSDTQYF.

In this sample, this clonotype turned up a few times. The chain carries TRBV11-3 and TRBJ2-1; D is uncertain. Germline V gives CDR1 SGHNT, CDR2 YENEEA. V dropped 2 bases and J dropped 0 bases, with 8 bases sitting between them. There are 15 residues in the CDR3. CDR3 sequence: CASSLTRSSYNEQFF. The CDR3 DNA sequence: TGTGCCAGCAGCTTAACCCGGAGCTCCTACAATGAGCAGTTCTTC.

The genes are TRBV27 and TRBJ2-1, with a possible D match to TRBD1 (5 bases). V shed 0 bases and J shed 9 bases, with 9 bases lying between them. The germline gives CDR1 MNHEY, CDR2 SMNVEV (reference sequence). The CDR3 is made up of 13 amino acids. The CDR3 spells CASSLSIQGEQFF. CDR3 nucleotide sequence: TGTGCCAGCAGTTTATCGATTCAGGGTGAGCAGTTCTTC.

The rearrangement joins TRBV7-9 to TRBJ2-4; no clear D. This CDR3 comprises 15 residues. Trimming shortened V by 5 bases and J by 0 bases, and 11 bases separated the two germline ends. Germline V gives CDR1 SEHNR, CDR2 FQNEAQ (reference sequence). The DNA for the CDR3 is TGTGCCAGCAGCAAGACCCACCTAGCCAAAAACATTCAGTACTTC. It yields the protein CASSKTHLAKNIQYF.

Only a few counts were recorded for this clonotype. The CDR3: CASSQDPYEAFF. CDR3 DNA sequence: TGTGCCAGCAGTCAGGACCCGTATGAAGCTTTCTTT. The V gene is TRBV12-3 or TRBV12-4, the J gene TRBJ1-1; D gene ambiguous. V shed 5 bases and J shed 7 bases, with 11 bases lying between them. The CDR3 totals 12 residues.

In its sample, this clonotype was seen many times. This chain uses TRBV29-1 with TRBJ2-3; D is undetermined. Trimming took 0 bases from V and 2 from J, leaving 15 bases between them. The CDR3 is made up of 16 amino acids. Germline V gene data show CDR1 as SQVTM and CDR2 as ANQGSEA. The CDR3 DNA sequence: TGCAGCGTTGAAGAATGGTGGATTCCAGACACAGATACGCAGTATTTT. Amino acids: CSVEEWWIPDTDTQYF.

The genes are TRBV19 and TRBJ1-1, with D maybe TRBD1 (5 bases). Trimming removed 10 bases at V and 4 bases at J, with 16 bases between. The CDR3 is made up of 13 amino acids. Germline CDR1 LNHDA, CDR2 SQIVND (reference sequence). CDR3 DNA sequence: TGTGCCACCGCTACAGTGGGGACCACTGAAGCTTTCTTT. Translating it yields CATATVGTTEAFF.